This TCR beta chain emerged from a study of T cells after yellow fever vaccination. Study information: Fractions containing few cells were prepared with SMART-Seq v4 Ultra Low Input.

The CDR3 is 16 residues long. The V segment lost 6 bases and the J segment 2 bases; nucleotides outside the gene matches: 9. CDR1 KGHSH and CDR2 LQKENI come from the germline V gene. A few counts support this clonotype. 5'RACE template switching generated TCR cDNA, adding a universal primer site and UMIs. TCRdb re-derived calls from the 5' RACE reads in MiXCR, one entry per CDR3 protein. Of under 550,000 distinct CDR3 sequences detected, just over 20% appear once; the ten largest clones hold about 16%. The sequence was collected from a man younger than 35 who received the YFV17D yellow fever vaccine. Specimen: PBMCs, collected less than 25 days after the first yellow fever vaccination. V gene TRBV18 combines with J gene TRBJ1-5; 8 bases align to TRBD1. The CDR3 DNA is TGTGCCAGCTCCCTCGGTCAGGGGGCTCGCAATCAGCCCCAGCATTTT. As protein: CASSLGQGARNQPQHF.